This is a list of T cell receptor beta chains from one sample in a study of shared clonotypes between healthy human individuals. Measured with immunoSEQ multiplex PCR; TCRdb has only the in-frame clones, and not every one. Altogether about 2 million clones are present, roughly 94% being singletons, with the ten largest covering roughly 0.13%. Sequencing was done on a sample of naive CD4+ T cells sorted from blood. These receptors originate from a man between 18 and 35 years old in good health. The CDR3 runs from the conserved cysteine through the conserved F or W. Fields, in order: J gene, V gene, clone size, D gene, CDR3 DNA, CDR3 protein. The D gene is left open where the match is weak. Size is stated for part of the rows, as once, few or many counts, or as a class when the clone is expanded.

j_gene: TRBJ2-5; v_gene: TRBV29-1; abundance: .; d_gene: .; CDR3nt: TGCAGCGTTGGGGTCCAAGAGACCCAGTACTTC; CDR3aa: CSVGVQETQYF
j_gene: TRBJ2-1; v_gene: TRBV5-1; abundance: .; d_gene: TRBD2; CDR3nt: TGCGCCAGTGCAAGGGCGGGAGCTCTTAATGAGCAGTTCTTC; CDR3aa: CASARAGALNEQFF
j_gene: TRBJ1-1; v_gene: TRBV6-1; abundance: .; d_gene: .; CDR3nt: TGTGCCAGCAGTGAAGTCGGGTTTGGAGCTTTCTTT; CDR3aa: CASSEVGFGAFF
j_gene: TRBJ2-7; v_gene: TRBV5-6; abundance: .; d_gene: .; CDR3nt: TGTGCCAGCAGCTTGGAGTCCCTCGGGGAGCAGTACTTC; CDR3aa: CASSLESLGEQYF
j_gene: TRBJ2-1; v_gene: TRBV4-1; abundance: .; d_gene: TRBD1; CDR3nt: TGCGCCAGCAGCCAGATCTTCGACAGGGGAATCTCCAATGAGCAGTTCTTC; CDR3aa: CASSQIFDRGISNEQFF
j_gene: TRBJ1-5; v_gene: TRBV6-6; abundance: .; d_gene: .; CDR3nt: TGTGCCAGCAGTAATAACAGGGCATGGGGCAATCAGCCCCAGCATTTT; CDR3aa: CASSNNRAWGNQPQHF
j_gene: TRBJ1-1; v_gene: TRBV5-1; abundance: .; d_gene: .; CDR3nt: TGCGCCAGCAGCCAACCGGGGGCCACTGAAGCTTTCTTT; CDR3aa: CASSQPGATEAFF
j_gene: TRBJ2-7; v_gene: TRBV7-3; abundance: .; d_gene: TRBD1; CDR3nt: TGTGCCAGCAGCTTAGGACAGGTACCCTTCTACGAGCAGTACTTC; CDR3aa: CASSLGQVPFYEQYF
j_gene: TRBJ2-7; v_gene: TRBV10-2; abundance: .; d_gene: .; CDR3nt: TGCGCCAGCAAGGACAGAGCCTCCTACGAGCAGTACTTC; CDR3aa: CASKDRASYEQYF
j_gene: TRBJ2-5; v_gene: TRBV28; abundance: .; d_gene: .; CDR3nt: TGTGCCAGCAGTTTCTCTGGGAGAAAGCAAGAGACCCAGTACTTC; CDR3aa: CASSFSGRKQETQYF
j_gene: TRBJ1-6; v_gene: TRBV18; abundance: once; d_gene: .; CDR3nt: TGTGCCAGCTCACCACAGGGACTGGATAATTCACCCCTCCACTTT; CDR3aa: CASSPQGLDNSPLHF
j_gene: TRBJ1-4; v_gene: TRBV7-9; abundance: .; d_gene: .; CDR3nt: TGTGCCAGCAGCTTACGCAGGGACACCAGCGAAAAACTGTTTTTT; CDR3aa: CASSLRRDTSEKLFF
j_gene: TRBJ2-7; v_gene: TRBV7-6; abundance: once; d_gene: TRBD2; CDR3nt: TGTGCCAGCAGCGACCGGCGGGAGGGGTCCGAGCAGTACTTC; CDR3aa: CASSDRREGSEQYF
j_gene: TRBJ1-6; v_gene: TRBV6-5; abundance: .; d_gene: .; CDR3nt: TGTGCCAGCAGGATCGGGGGAAATTCACCCCTCCACTTT; CDR3aa: CASRIGGNSPLHF
j_gene: TRBJ2-1; v_gene: TRBV30; abundance: .; d_gene: TRBD2; CDR3nt: TGTGCCTGCCTGGGACTAGCGGGGAGCTCCTACAATGAGCAGTTCTTC; CDR3aa: CACLGLAGSSYNEQFF
j_gene: TRBJ2-7; v_gene: TRBV18; abundance: once; d_gene: .; CDR3nt: TGTGCCAGCTCACTGGGCCAGGAATACGAGCAGTACTTC; CDR3aa: CASSLGQEYEQYF
j_gene: TRBJ1-4; v_gene: TRBV6-1; abundance: .; d_gene: .; CDR3nt: TGTGCCAGCAGTCGTCAAGGGACCTATGAAAAACTGTTTTTT; CDR3aa: CASSRQGTYEKLFF
j_gene: TRBJ1-3; v_gene: TRBV6-5; abundance: .; d_gene: .; CDR3nt: TGTGCCAGCAGTTCCAGTCGTCAGGGACCCGGAAACACCATATATTTT; CDR3aa: CASSSSRQGPGNTIYF
j_gene: TRBJ2-4; v_gene: TRBV28; abundance: .; d_gene: .; CDR3nt: TGTGCCAGCAGTTTATCGCTGGAGGGGAGAGCCAAAAACATTCAGTACTTC; CDR3aa: CASSLSLEGRAKNIQYF
j_gene: TRBJ2-2; v_gene: TRBV7-8; abundance: .; d_gene: .; CDR3nt: TGTGCCAGCACTGTTGACAGGAGGGTTGCCGGGGAGCTGTTTTTT; CDR3aa: CASTVDRRVAGELFF
j_gene: TRBJ2-7; v_gene: TRBV11-3; abundance: .; d_gene: .; CDR3nt: TGTGCCAGCAGCCAGGGGGGCTACGAGCAGTACTTC; CDR3aa: CASSQGGYEQYF
j_gene: TRBJ2-2; v_gene: TRBV7-3; abundance: once; d_gene: .; CDR3nt: TGTGCCAGCAGCTTTGATATAACCGGGGAGCTGTTTTTT; CDR3aa: CASSFDITGELFF
j_gene: TRBJ2-7; v_gene: TRBV9; abundance: .; d_gene: .; CDR3nt: TGTGCCAGCAGCGTAGAAGTGGGACCCACCTACGAGCAGTACTTC; CDR3aa: CASSVEVGPTYEQYF
j_gene: TRBJ2-7; v_gene: TRBV10-3; abundance: .; d_gene: TRBD2; CDR3nt: TGTGCCACGCTAGCGGGCTTCAACTCCTACGAGCAGTACTTC; CDR3aa: CATLAGFNSYEQYF
j_gene: TRBJ2-5; v_gene: TRBV5-1; abundance: .; d_gene: .; CDR3nt: TGCGCCAGCAGCTTGCGGGTAGCGGATATCCAAGAGACCCAGTACTTC; CDR3aa: CASSLRVADIQETQYF
j_gene: TRBJ2-7; v_gene: TRBV28; abundance: .; d_gene: .; CDR3nt: TGTGCCAGCAGTTTTGGCGAGCAGTACTTC; CDR3aa: CASSFGEQYF
j_gene: TRBJ2-3; v_gene: TRBV4-1; abundance: .; d_gene: TRBD2; CDR3nt: TGCGCCAGCAGCCCCTATCTAGAGCGGGGGCTTCAGGCAGATACGCAGTATTTT; CDR3aa: CASSPYLERGLQADTQYF
j_gene: TRBJ1-5; v_gene: TRBV7-2; abundance: .; d_gene: TRBD1; CDR3nt: TGTGCCAGCAGACGACAGGGTGCGGGTCAGCCCCAGCATTTT; CDR3aa: CASRRQGAGQPQHF
j_gene: TRBJ2-7; v_gene: TRBV18; abundance: .; d_gene: .; CDR3nt: TGTGCCAGCTCACCCGGGCCTAACTACGAGCAGTACTTC; CDR3aa: CASSPGPNYEQYF
j_gene: TRBJ2-2; v_gene: TRBV28; abundance: .; d_gene: .; CDR3nt: TGTGCCAGCAGCTCCGGGACAATCGCTGCCGGGGAGCTGTTTTTT; CDR3aa: CASSSGTIAAGELFF
j_gene: TRBJ2-7; v_gene: TRBV30; abundance: .; d_gene: .; CDR3nt: TGTGCCTGGAGTTCCAGGGGCTACGAGCAGTACTTC; CDR3aa: CAWSSRGYEQYF
j_gene: TRBJ2-5; v_gene: TRBV2; abundance: many; d_gene: .; CDR3nt: TGTGCCAGCAGTGGTAGCGTCGAGACCCAGTACTTC; CDR3aa: CASSGSVETQYF
j_gene: TRBJ1-4; v_gene: TRBV4-1; abundance: .; d_gene: TRBD1; CDR3nt: TGCGCCAGCAGCCCATCCTCGGCGGACAGGGGAAGGGTAACTAATGAAAAACTGTTTTTT; CDR3aa: CASSPSSADRGRVTNEKLFF
j_gene: TRBJ2-7; v_gene: TRBV6-6; abundance: .; d_gene: .; CDR3nt: TGTGCCAGCAGCAATTTACATGAAGGGACCTACGAGCAGTACTTC; CDR3aa: CASSNLHEGTYEQYF
j_gene: TRBJ1-4; v_gene: TRBV2; abundance: .; d_gene: .; CDR3nt: TGTGCCAGCAGTGAAATCCCTGCAACTAATGAAAAACTGTTTTTT; CDR3aa: CASSEIPATNEKLFF
j_gene: TRBJ2-5; v_gene: TRBV2; abundance: .; d_gene: .; CDR3nt: TGTGCCAGCAGCCTCAGCAGGGGCTTAGAGACCCAGTACTTC; CDR3aa: CASSLSRGLETQYF
j_gene: TRBJ1-2; v_gene: TRBV18; abundance: .; d_gene: .; CDR3nt: TGTGCCAGCTCAGTCGATCGGGACGCCAAAAAGCGTGGCTACACCTTC; CDR3aa: CASSVDRDAKKRGYTF
j_gene: TRBJ2-1; v_gene: TRBV10-3; abundance: .; d_gene: .; CDR3nt: TGTGCCATCAGACCTCGAGATAGGGACTCCTACAATGAGCAGTTCTTC; CDR3aa: CAIRPRDRDSYNEQFF
j_gene: TRBJ1-6; v_gene: TRBV19; abundance: .; d_gene: .; CDR3nt: TGTGCCAGTAGTATCGACGGGAGTATGACCTATAATTCACCCCTCCACTTT; CDR3aa: CASSIDGSMTYNSPLHF
j_gene: TRBJ1-2; v_gene: TRBV4-1; abundance: .; d_gene: .; CDR3nt: TGCGCCAGCAGCCTTGAAAGGGCAGGGATCTTCTATGGCTACACCTTC; CDR3aa: CASSLERAGIFYGYTF
j_gene: TRBJ2-7; v_gene: TRBV6-1; abundance: once; d_gene: .; CDR3nt: TGTGCCAGCAGTGAATTAACAGGTCCCTACGAGCAGTACTTC; CDR3aa: CASSELTGPYEQYF
j_gene: TRBJ2-2; v_gene: TRBV19; abundance: .; d_gene: TRBD2; CDR3nt: TGTGCCAGTAGTATCCTCCTCCTAGCGGGAGTTCCCACCGGGGAGCTGTTTTTT; CDR3aa: CASSILLLAGVPTGELFF
j_gene: TRBJ2-1; v_gene: TRBV25-1; abundance: few; d_gene: TRBD2; CDR3nt: TGTGCCAGCAGTGAATCCCCGACTAGCGGGAGAAATGAGCAGTTCTTC; CDR3aa: CASSESPTSGRNEQFF
j_gene: TRBJ2-7; v_gene: TRBV5-6; abundance: .; d_gene: TRBD2; CDR3nt: TGTGCCAGCAGCCCAGGACTAGAGTCCTACGAGCAGTACTTC; CDR3aa: CASSPGLESYEQYF
j_gene: TRBJ1-6; v_gene: TRBV7-9; abundance: .; d_gene: .; CDR3nt: TGTGCCAGCAGCTACGACAGTTACTATAATTCACCCCTCCACTTT; CDR3aa: CASSYDSYYNSPLHF
j_gene: TRBJ1-1; v_gene: TRBV5-6; abundance: once; d_gene: TRBD1; CDR3nt: TGTGCCAGCAGCCGCAGGGGGCTCAACACTGAAGCTTTCTTT; CDR3aa: CASSRRGLNTEAFF
j_gene: TRBJ2-7; v_gene: TRBV18; abundance: .; d_gene: TRBD1; CDR3nt: TGTGCCAGCTCACCGATGGGACAGGGAGTCAACGAGCAGTACTTC; CDR3aa: CASSPMGQGVNEQYF
j_gene: TRBJ2-1; v_gene: TRBV19; abundance: .; d_gene: TRBD2; CDR3nt: TGTGCCAGTAGTATATCCGGGACTAGCGTCAATGAGCAGTTCTTC; CDR3aa: CASSISGTSVNEQFF
j_gene: TRBJ2-2; v_gene: TRBV6-5; abundance: .; d_gene: .; CDR3nt: TGTGCCAGCAGAGGGACATGGATAACCGGGGAGCTGTTTTTT; CDR3aa: CASRGTWITGELFF
j_gene: TRBJ1-5; v_gene: TRBV5-1; abundance: .; d_gene: TRBD1; CDR3nt: TGCGCCAGCAGCCCAGGGACAGTCACCCAGGGGCCCCAGCATTTT; CDR3aa: CASSPGTVTQGPQHF
j_gene: TRBJ2-7; v_gene: TRBV7-2; abundance: .; d_gene: TRBD2; CDR3nt: TGTGCCAGCAGCTTAGAGGCGGGAGCTACCTACGAGCAGTACTTC; CDR3aa: CASSLEAGATYEQYF
j_gene: TRBJ2-7; v_gene: TRBV6-6; abundance: .; d_gene: .; CDR3nt: TGTGCCAGCAGTTACGGCGAAGCCTACGAGCAGTACTTC; CDR3aa: CASSYGEAYEQYF
j_gene: TRBJ2-2; v_gene: TRBV2; abundance: .; d_gene: .; CDR3nt: TGTGCCAGCAGGGGAGATAACACCGGGGAGCTGTTTTTT; CDR3aa: CASRGDNTGELFF
j_gene: TRBJ1-1; v_gene: TRBV9; abundance: .; d_gene: TRBD1; CDR3nt: TGTGCCAGCAGCGTCACAGGGGCCGGGCGTTGGACTGAAGCTTTCTTT; CDR3aa: CASSVTGAGRWTEAFF